This TCR beta chain came from a study of blood T cells in healthy people across ages. Study outcomes and limitations: Naive CD4+ cell counts and diversity both ran higher in long-lived than in aged donors.

This clonotype was counted once. No antigen is known for it. One end of the junction does not line up with germline, which may come from a read error. The CDR3 has 13 amino acids. It was with a sample-barcoded 5' primer and a J-beta primer mix that a second PCR of about 7 to 12 cycles was run. TCRdb redid the calling of the 5' RACE reads with MiXCR, one entry per CDR3 protein. The sample lists some 1.5 million distinct CDR3 sequences; 28% were seen once. They isolated at least 7 million PBMCs from each sample. The amount of total RNA extracted per sample was at least 5.5 micrograms. Source material: blood. The gene calls are TRBV12-3 or TRBV12-4 and TRBJ2-4; TRBD2 is a possible D gene (5 bases). The clonotype was recovered from a woman aged 25 to 39 in good health. CDR3 protein: CARTKLAKNVQYF. CDR3 in DNA: TGTGCCCGCACGAAGCTAGCCAAAAACGTTCAGTACTTC.